This TCR beta chain was documented in a study of blood T cell repertoires in COVID-19. Study overall: The cDNA or gDNA used as material had been derived from T cells, B-cell-depleted T cells, or PBMCs.

Authors' processing steps: From reference gene primer amplification, estimates of nucleated cell counts were derived. Some clones are missing from TCRdb's copy, which holds only in-frame ones; the method was immunoSEQ multiplex PCR. V, J and clone size were drawn from that table, and D and trimming were deduced from the DNA. The profile shows a few hundred thousand clones, about 91% of them singletons. The CDR3 covers 18 residues. V was pared by 1 base and J by 7 bases, with 15 bases of the junction left unmatched. Germline V CDR1 and CDR2: LNHNV, YYDKDF (reference sequence). Allocation to cohorts depended on clinical history reported by the participants.

The sequenced material came from PBMCs or T cells enriched from blood (not recorded which). The TCR was taken from a woman aged 40 to 50 with acute COVID-19. The gene calls are TRBV15 and TRBJ1-5; 8 nucleotides match TRBD1. The DNA of the CDR3 is TGTGCCACCAGCAGAGTTCGGGCAGGGGGCTTTTTTGGGCAGCCCCAGCATTTT. Its protein is CATSRVRAGGFFGQPQHF.